What follows are 28 T cell receptor beta chains derived from one specimen sequenced in a study of T cells in localized non-small cell lung cancer (dated by TCRdb to about 2020). Libraries were constructed by the immunoSEQ multiplex PCR assay. TCRdb re-hosts the immuneACCESS table, in-frame sequences only. Its copies lack some clones; in the studies checked, an unresolved V gene accounts for under half of them, and the cause for the rest is not known. This sample is represented by 7,500 to 10,000 clones; 35% to 45% of them were singletons. Jointly, the top ten make up 3.8% of the sample. The sequencing here drew on lymph node tissue, taken before any cancer treatment. These receptors originate from a woman between 35 and 70 years old with stage I lung adenocarcinoma.

V usage is TRBV19 and J usage is TRBJ1-2; D call uncertain. Germline values: CDR1 LNHDA, CDR2 SQIVND (reference sequence). V was clipped by 5 bases and J by 1 base, with 11 bases between them. CDR3 length: 14 amino acids. DNA for the CDR3: TGTGCCAGTAGTTCGCCCGAGGGTAACTATGGCTACACCTTC. It codes for CASSSPEGNYGYTF.

The chain links TRBV19 to TRBJ1-1; D remains unclear. The CDR3 runs 15 residues. CDR1 is LNHDA, CDR2 SQIVND, per germline (reference sequence). V lost 4 bases and J lost 2, with 14 bases in between. CDR3 region: CASSTVHNANTEAFF. Here the CDR3 DNA reads TGTGCCAGTAGTACCGTGCATAATGCAAACACTGAAGCTTTCTTT.

This clone was observed a few times. The chain has TRBV11-3 and TRBJ1-1; the D is unclear. This CDR3 contains 14 residues. V lost 5 bases and J 1 base, leaving 11 bases between the germline ends. The germline V gene encodes CDR1 SGHNT and CDR2 YENEEA. This CDR3 reads CASSHFAGNTEAFF. As DNA, the CDR3 is TGTGCCAGCAGCCACTTTGCAGGGAACACTGAAGCTTTCTTT.

This clone was seen a handful of times. The V and J genes are TRBV28 and TRBJ2-3; unclear D gene. Germline lookup yields CDR1 MDHEN and CDR2 SYDVKM. The V gene lost 2 bases and the J gene lost 7 bases, with 7 bases spanning the gap. There are 12 residues in the CDR3. The CDR3 nucleotides read TGTGCCAGCAGTTTACGCCCGCATACGCAGTATTTT. Amino acid sequence: CASSLRPHTQYF.

This clone has just a few counts. This chain connects TRBV4-1 to TRBJ2-5; D ambiguous. Germline V CDR1 and CDR2: MGHRA, YSYEKL. The length of the CDR3 is 14 residues. V was trimmed by 6 bases and J by 5 bases, leaving 16 bases between them. DNA for the CDR3: TGCGCCAGCAGTTCTGGGGTCCTGGGGGAGACCCAGTACTTC. It specifies CASSSGVLGETQYF.

This clone was seen a handful of times. The rearrangement joins TRBV6-8 to TRBJ2-5; 8 bases match TRBD2. CDR1 is MNHGY and CDR2 is SAAAGT in the germline V gene. V was pared by 5 bases and J by 2 bases, with 7 bases of the junction left unmatched. The CDR3 has 15 residues. The CDR3: CASSEPAGDQETQYF. The DNA for the CDR3 is TGTGCCAGCAGTGAGCCAGCGGGGGATCAAGAGACCCAGTACTTC.

The V and J genes are TRBV19 and TRBJ2-7; TRBD2 aligns across 8 bases. The V segment lost 7 bases and the J segment 1 base; nucleotides outside the gene matches: 3. Germline V gene sequence: CDR1 LNHDA, CDR2 SQIVND (reference sequence). The CDR3 consists of 13 residues. This CDR3 is CASTGLGSYEQYF. CDR3 coding DNA: TGTGCCAGTACGGGACTAGGATCCTACGAGCAGTACTTC.

The V gene is TRBV18, the J gene TRBJ2-7; perhaps TRBD1 as D (6 bases). CDR3 size: 14 residues. Germline V lookup: CDR1 KGHSH, CDR2 LQKENI. The ends were cut back, 3 bases at V and 1 base at J, with 10 bases in the middle. Here the CDR3 DNA reads TGTGCCAGCTCACCCGGACAGCAATCCTACGAGCAGTACTTC. It yields the protein CASSPGQQSYEQYF.

The chain links TRBV1 to TRBJ1-1; TRBD1, the table's D call, was not compared with the DNA. TRBV1 is a pseudogene locus. The CDR3 runs 15 residues. The CDR3: CASSQGDRFDTEAFF. CDR3 DNA sequence: TGCGCCAGCAGCCAGGGTGACAGGTTTGACACTGAAGCTTTCTTT.

This clone is a singleton in its sample. This chain connects TRBV19 to TRBJ1-6; tentative D call: TRBD1 (5 bases). Between the trimmed V and J ends, which lost 6 bases and 9 bases, there was a span of 12 bases. The length of the CDR3 is 13 residues. Per the germline V gene, CDR1 is LNHDA and CDR2 is SQIVND (reference sequence). CDR3 region: CASRAGLASPLHF. The CDR3, as DNA: TGTGCCAGTAGAGCAGGGTTGGCTTCACCCCTCCACTTT.

This clone was recorded a few times. The chain couples TRBV15 to TRBJ2-7; 11 bases agree with TRBD2. Trimming removed 2 bases from V and 6 bases from J; junction bases left unmatched: 3. Per the germline V gene, CDR1 is LNHNV and CDR2 is YYDKDF (reference sequence). The CDR3 runs to 14 residues. CDR3 amino acids: CATSRMGTSGEQYF. In nucleotides, the CDR3 is TGTGCCACCAGCAGAATGGGGACTAGCGGCGAGCAGTACTTC.

The chain joins TRBV30 to TRBJ2-3; the D gene is possibly TRBD1 (6 bases). Germline V CDR1 and CDR2: GTSNPN, SVGIG (reference sequence). CDR3 size: 14 residues. V was clipped by 1 base and J by 2 bases, with 10 bases between them. CDR3 coding DNA: TGTGCCTGGAGTGAGCTGGGGGCCACAGATACGCAGTATTTT. Translation: CAWSELGATDTQYF.

This rearrangement joins TRBV30 to TRBJ1-2; D is possibly TRBD1 (6 bases). The CDR3 is made up of 13 amino acids. The V gene's germline CDR1 is GTSNPN and CDR2 SVGIG (reference sequence). Trimming removed 2 bases at V and 4 bases at J, with 11 bases between. CDR3 in DNA: TGTGCCTGGAGTACAGGGTACTTCTATGGCTACACCTTC. It is translated as CAWSTGYFYGYTF.

The chain uses TRBV11-3 and TRBJ1-1; D is possibly TRBD1 (5 bases). The germline V gene encodes CDR1 SGHNT and CDR2 YENEEA. The CDR3 is made up of 15 amino acids. Trimming removed 3 bases at V and 1 base at J, with 12 bases between. The CDR3 DNA reads as TGTGCCAGCAGCTTGGGGCGGGTGCCGAACACTGAAGCTTTCTTT. Amino acid sequence: CASSLGRVPNTEAFF.

This clone was found a few times. The V call is TRBV6-8, the J call TRBJ2-7; no definite D call. Germline-derived CDR1 and CDR2 are MNHGY and SAAAGT. The CDR3 loop spans 13 amino acids. Trimming shortened V by 6 bases and J by 3 bases, and 12 bases separated the two germline ends. The CDR3 bases are TGTGCCAGCAGCCCCCAGCAGGACTACGAGCAGTACTTC. This translates into CASSPQQDYEQYF.

This chain links TRBV10-2 with TRBJ1-4; TRBD1 might be the D (6 bases). The CDR3 length is 13 residues. The germline V gene encodes CDR1 WSHSY and CDR2 SAAADI. Trimming cost V 8 bases and J 8 bases, with 15 bases left between them. CDR3 nucleotide sequence: TGCGCCAGCGGGGAGGGGGTTTTGGAAAAACTGTTTTTT. It codes for CASGEGVLEKLFF.

This clone was observed a handful of times. CDR3 DNA: TGTGCCAGCACCCCCGACCCCTGGGAGACCCAGTACTTC. It specifies CASTPDPWETQYF. This rearrangement joins TRBV9 to TRBJ2-5; no clear D gene. The germline gives CDR1 SGDLS, CDR2 YYNGEE. The CDR3 has 13 amino acids. The V gene lost 6 bases and the J gene lost 5 bases, with 14 bases spanning the gap.

The chain recombines TRBV6-8 with TRBJ1-1; the match to TRBD1 covers 7 bases. CDR3 size: 15 residues. The germline gives CDR1 MNHGY, CDR2 SAAAGT. J was trimmed by 0 bases and V by 5 bases; bases with no gene match: 6. Here the CDR3 DNA reads TGTGCCAGCAGTAACGCAGGGGGTCTGAACACTGAAGCTTTCTTT. This translates into CASSNAGGLNTEAFF.

V gene TRBV19 combines with J gene TRBJ2-5, with TRBD1 identical over 7 bases. Trimming removed 4 bases from V and 3 bases from J; junction bases left unmatched: 2. This CDR3 has 13 residues. Germline V gives CDR1 LNHDA, CDR2 SQIVND (reference sequence). The CDR3, as DNA: TGTGCCAGTAGTAGACAGGGCGAAGAGACCCAGTACTTC. Translated: CASSRQGEETQYF.

The chain combines TRBV4-1 with TRBJ2-7; 13 positions agree with TRBD2. Trimming took 2 bases from V and 5 from J; bases not matched to a gene: 3. CDR3 length: 15 residues. Germline assignment: CDR1 MGHRA and CDR2 YSYEKL. The CDR3 is CASSQWTSGGNEQYF. CDR3 coding DNA: TGCGCCAGCAGCCAATGGACTAGCGGGGGCAACGAGCAGTACTTC.

This clone has only a few counts. This chain joins TRBV6-8 and TRBJ1-2; 11 bases map to TRBD1. The germline gives CDR1 MNHGY, CDR2 SAAAGT. The ends lost 8 bases at V and 7 bases at J; junction bases unmatched: 6. The CDR3 loop spans 13 amino acids. CDR3 nucleotides: TGTGCCAGCGGTCGGACAGGGGGCTCTGGCTACACCTTC. It yields the protein CASGRTGGSGYTF.

This chain joins TRBV19 and TRBJ1-2; D possibly corresponds to TRBD1 (6 bases). Trimming took 8 bases from V and 4 from J, leaving 17 bases between them. CDR1 and CDR2 from the germline V gene are LNHDA and SQIVND (reference sequence). The CDR3 covers 14 residues. The CDR3, as DNA: TGTGCCAGTGCGGGATACGGACAGCCCTATGGCTACACCTTC. It is translated as CASAGYGQPYGYTF.

A few counts support this clone. The J gene is TRBJ2-7, the V gene TRBV10-3; D gene ambiguous. This CDR3 has 15 residues. V shed 8 bases and J shed 3 bases, with 20 bases lying between them. Germline values: CDR1 ENHRY, CDR2 SYGVKD. The CDR3 loop reads CAIDLSPSPIYEQYF. The CDR3 DNA is TGTGCCATCGACCTTAGCCCGAGCCCTATCTACGAGCAGTACTTC.

This clone has a handful of counts. This chain's CDR3 is CASSQGLTNEKLFF. In nucleotides, the CDR3 is TGTGCCAGCTCACAGGGGCTGACTAATGAAAAACTGTTTTTT. The chain recombines TRBV18 with TRBJ1-4; maybe TRBD1 (5 bases). Germline-derived CDR1 and CDR2 are KGHSH and LQKENI. V was clipped by 4 bases and J by 2 bases, with 8 bases between them. This CDR3 contains 14 residues.

This rearrangement joins TRBV5-1 to TRBJ2-1; D may correspond to TRBD1 or TRBD2 (5 bases each). This CDR3 is built from 14 residues. The germline V gene encodes CDR1 SGHRS and CDR2 YFSETQ. Trimming shortened V by 2 bases and J by 1 base, and 7 bases separated the two germline ends. The CDR3 sequence: CASSFEGSYNEQFF. CDR3 in DNA: TGCGCCAGCAGCTTCGAGGGGTCCTACAATGAGCAGTTCTTC.

The sample holds a few counts of this clone. The chain uses TRBV14 and TRBJ2-7, with D unresolved. In germline, CDR1 is SGHDN, CDR2 FVKESK. V lost 4 bases to trimming and J lost 2 bases, with 12 bases between them. The CDR3 has 14 residues. CDR3 sequence (DNA): TGTGCCAGCAGCCGTTTCTCCGGGCCCTACGAGCAGTACTTC. Translating gives CASSRFSGPYEQYF.

This rearrangement joins TRBV5-1 to TRBJ2-2, with D unresolved. The V end was cut by 1 base, the J end by 2 bases, with 9 bases between. The CDR3 extends over 15 amino acids. The V gene's germline CDR1 is SGHRS and CDR2 YFSETQ. DNA of the CDR3: TGCGCCAGCAGCTTGACGACCCTAAACACCGGGGAGCTGTTTTTT. Residues: CASSLTTLNTGELFF.

The CDR3 here is CASSQDTVGGTGELFF. The DNA of the CDR3 is TGCGCCAGCAGCCAAGATACAGTCGGCGGGACCGGGGAGCTGTTTTTT. This chain joins TRBV4-1 and TRBJ2-2; D is perhaps TRBD2 (5 bases). Germline assignment: CDR1 MGHRA and CDR2 YSYEKL. V lost 0 bases, J lost 5 bases, and 13 bases lay in between. CDR3 length: 16 amino acids.